The sequence of this T cell receptor beta chain was determined in a study of blood T cell repertoires in COVID-19. Germline-derived CDR1 and CDR2 are SGDLS and YYNGEE. CDR3 length: 15 amino acids. J was trimmed by 5 bases and V by 6 bases; bases with no gene match: 11. Only in-frame clones appear in the TCRdb table, and some are missing; sequencing was by immunoSEQ multiplex PCR. The table shows 300,000 to 400,000 clones, with about 90% occurring only once. This chain links TRBV9 with TRBJ2-3, with 8 positions matching TRBD1. This receptor was identified in a woman aged 55 to 70 with COVID-19, enrolled during active disease. The specimen sequenced was peripheral blood. In nucleotides, the CDR3 is TGTGCCAGCACCCCAACAGGGGGTTCTGGAGATACGCAGTATTTT. This translates into CASTPTGGSGDTQYF.